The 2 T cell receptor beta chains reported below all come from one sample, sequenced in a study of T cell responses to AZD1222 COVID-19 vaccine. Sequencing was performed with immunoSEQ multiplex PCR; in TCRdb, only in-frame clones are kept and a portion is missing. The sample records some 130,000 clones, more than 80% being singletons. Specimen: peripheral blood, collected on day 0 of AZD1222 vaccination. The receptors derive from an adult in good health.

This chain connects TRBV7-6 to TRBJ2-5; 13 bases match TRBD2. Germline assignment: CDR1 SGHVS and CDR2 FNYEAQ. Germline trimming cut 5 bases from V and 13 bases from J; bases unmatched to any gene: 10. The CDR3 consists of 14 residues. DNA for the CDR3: TGTGCCAGCAGCCCTACTAGCGGGGGGGCCGGTCGGTACTTC. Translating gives CASSPTSGGAGRYF.

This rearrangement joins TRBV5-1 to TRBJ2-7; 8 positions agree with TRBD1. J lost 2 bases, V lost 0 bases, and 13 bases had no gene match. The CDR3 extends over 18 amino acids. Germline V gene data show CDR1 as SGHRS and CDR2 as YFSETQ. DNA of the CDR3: TGCGCCAGCAGCTTGGAGGCAGGGGGCAGGGGAAGGGCCTACGAGCAGTACTTC. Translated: CASSLEAGGRGRAYEQYF.